The 9 T cell receptor beta chains below were found in one sample sequenced in a study of T cell repertoires in cytomegalovirus infection. These receptors are not linked to any known antigen. TCRdb re-derived calls from the reads in MiXCR, one entry per CDR3 protein. The sample records about 570,000 distinct CDR3 sequences, 35% to 50% being singletons. The starting material was cultured PBMCs, obtained from culture after CMV antigen stimulation. The receptors here all came from a human donor in good health (CMV status not recorded). Some clones in this sample may be carry-over from other donors' samples.

The chain recombines TRBV2 with TRBJ1-2; 10 nucleotides match TRBD1. CDR1 is SNHLY, CDR2 FYNNEI, per germline. The CDR3 totals 18 residues. Unmatched junction bases numbered 21, after V lost 7 bases and J lost 7 bases. CDR3 sequence: CASTSRLGIGTGAGGYTF. The CDR3 DNA reads as TGTGCCAGCACCTCCCGATTGGGAATCGGGACAGGGGCTGGTGGCTACACCTTC.

The chain couples TRBV12-3 or TRBV12-4 to TRBJ1-2; D may be TRBD1 (5 bases). CDR3 length: 15 residues. Between the trimmed V and J ends, which lost 4 bases and 4 bases, there was a span of 16 bases. This CDR3 reads CASSSGQFGFYGYTF. In DNA form, the CDR3 reads TGTGCCAGCAGTTCCGGACAATTTGGATTCTATGGCTACACCTTC.

This clonotype was picked up a small number of times. The gene calls are TRBV7-9 and TRBJ1-1; possible D gene TRBD1, 6 bases. The CDR3 is 14 amino acids. Germline V gives CDR1 SEHNR, CDR2 FQNEAQ (reference sequence). V was trimmed by 6 bases and J by 1 base, leaving 12 bases between them. The CDR3 region is CASRPGARNTEAFF. CDR3 in DNA: TGTGCCAGCAGGCCGGGGGCCAGGAACACTGAAGCTTTCTTT.

This clonotype showed up just once. This CDR3 reads CASSIGGQGRYNEQFF. Written as DNA, the CDR3 is TGTGCCAGTAGTATTGGAGGACAGGGACGCTACAATGAGCAGTTCTTC. The J gene is TRBJ2-1, the V gene TRBV19, with 8 bases aligning to TRBD1. V lost 3 bases, J lost 3 bases, and 7 bases stayed unmatched. Per germline, CDR1 LNHDA and CDR2 SQIVND (reference sequence). The CDR3 totals 16 residues.

The V gene is TRBV5-4, the J gene TRBJ1-1; perhaps TRBD1 as D (5 bases). The CDR3 sequence is 16 residues long. V lost 7 bases and J lost 1, with 20 bases in between. Germline values: CDR1 SGHNT, CDR2 YYREEE (reference sequence). CDR3 nucleotide sequence: TGTGCCAGCCGTGCGACAGCGTCAAGGGGGAACACTGAAGCTTTCTTT. Encoded protein: CASRATASRGNTEAFF.

V usage is TRBV6-8 and J usage is TRBJ2-7, with unresolved D. There are 12 residues in the CDR3. Trimming removed 6 bases at V and 2 bases at J, with 8 bases between. Per the germline V gene, CDR1 is MNHGY and CDR2 is SAAAGT. The CDR3 loop reads CASSKPTYEQYF. CDR3 in DNA: TGTGCCAGCAGCAAACCGACCTACGAGCAGTACTTC.

This chain connects TRBV5-4 to TRBJ2-1, with 9 bases aligning to TRBD1. The CDR3 extends over 17 amino acids. After removal of 7 bases from V and 4 bases from J, the junction contained 15 bases not matched to a gene. Germline CDR1 and CDR2: SGHNT and YYREEE (reference sequence). The DNA of the CDR3 is TGTGCCAGCGCGCCCGGATCCGGGACAGGGATGTACAATGAGCAGTTCTTC. Its protein product is CASAPGSGTGMYNEQFF.

This clonotype was seen more than once but under ten times. J is TRBJ1-1 and V is TRBV7-2; D not resolved. Trimming removed 1 base from V and 0 bases from J, with 6 bases in between. This CDR3 comprises 14 residues. CDR1 is SGHTA and CDR2 is FQGNSA in the germline V gene. The CDR3 DNA follows: TGTGCCAGCAGCTTAGAACAGCTGAACACTGAAGCTTTCTTT. Amino acid sequence: CASSLEQLNTEAFF.

The rearrangement links TRBV19 to TRBJ2-5, with 7 bases identical to TRBD2. V lost 6 bases and J lost 4; bases outside the gene matches: 5. This CDR3 comprises 13 residues. Looked up from germline, CDR1 is LNHDA and CDR2 is SQIVND (reference sequence). CDR3 amino acids: CASRRTRVETQYF. CDR3 sequence (DNA): TGTGCCAGTAGGAGGACTAGGGTAGAGACCCAGTACTTC.